The 21 T cell receptor beta chains in this list originate from one sample, sequenced in a study of T cell responses to AZD1222 COVID-19 vaccine. Some clones are missing from TCRdb's copy, which holds only in-frame ones; the method was immunoSEQ multiplex PCR. The sample shows under 80,000 clones, approximately 79% of them seen only once. Sequences were derived from peripheral blood, sampled on day 0 of MenACWY control vaccination. The receptors originated from an adult in good health.

The V gene is TRBV6-5, the J gene TRBJ1-3; 8 bases agree with TRBD1. V lost 4 bases and J lost 4; bases outside the gene matches: 3. Germline V CDR1 and CDR2: MNHEY, SVGAGI. This CDR3 has 14 amino acids. The CDR3 is CASSWTGLGNTIYF. The CDR3 region has the DNA TGTGCCAGCAGTTGGACAGGGTTAGGAAACACCATATATTTT.

This chain connects TRBV15 to TRBJ1-2; D ambiguous. V was pared by 6 bases and J by 4 bases, with 12 bases between. The CDR3 loop spans 13 amino acids. Germline V gene data show CDR1 as LNHNV and CDR2 as YYDKDF (reference sequence). The CDR3 DNA sequence: TGTGCCACCAGGTCGGGTCCCACCTATGGCTACACCTTC. It is translated as CATRSGPTYGYTF.

The chain recombines TRBV30 with TRBJ1-1, with 8 bases that match TRBD1. CDR3 length equals 17 residues. CDR1 and CDR2 (germline): GTSNPN, SVGIG (reference sequence). V shed 2 bases, J shed 4 bases, and the junction held 15 bases outside the gene matches. The CDR3 sequence: CAWSTLPGTGMGTEAFF. Here the CDR3 DNA reads TGTGCCTGGAGTACATTACCCGGGACAGGAATGGGCACTGAAGCTTTCTTT.

This clone came up a few times. V is TRBV28 and J is TRBJ2-1; 10 bases are a match to TRBD2. CDR1 is MDHEN, CDR2 SYDVKM, per germline. CDR3 length equals 13 residues. The V segment lost 5 bases and the J segment 7 bases; nucleotides outside the gene matches: 2. CDR3: CASSPSGSNEQFF. The DNA of the CDR3 is TGTGCCAGCAGTCCTAGCGGGAGTAATGAGCAGTTCTTC. The full variable domain, its missing parts supplied by reference TRBV28 and TRBJ2-1, is DVKVTQSSRYLVKRTGEKVFLECVQDMDHENMFWYRQDPGLGLRLIYFSYDVKMKEKGDIPEGYSVSREKKERFSLILESASTNQTSMYLCASSPSGSNEQFFGPGTRLTVL.

This clone was detected only once. The chain links TRBV7-2 to TRBJ1-2; possible D gene TRBD1, 6 bases. The V gene lost 1 base and the J gene lost 6 bases, with 12 bases spanning the gap. This CDR3 is 14 amino acids long. CDR1 and CDR2 (germline): SGHTA, FQGNSA. The CDR3 loop is CASSLEAGVNGYTF. CDR3 DNA: TGTGCCAGCAGCTTAGAGGCAGGGGTTAATGGCTACACCTTC.

The chain recombines TRBV6-6 with TRBJ1-5; D uncertain. Trimming removed 0 bases from V and 4 bases from J, with 13 bases in between. The germline CDR1 and CDR2 sequences are MNHNY and SVGAGI (reference sequence). The CDR3 has 16 residues. Written as DNA, the CDR3 is TGTGCCAGCAGTTACTCTCCGGTCACGGGGAATCAGCCCCAGCATTTT. Protein: CASSYSPVTGNQPQHF.

This chain uses TRBV3-1 (or the pseudogene TRBV3-2) with TRBJ2-6; 7 bases are a match to TRBD2. V gave up 0 bases and J gave up 3 bases; unmatched junction bases: 5. Per the germline V gene, CDR1 is LGHDT and CDR2 is YNNKEL (reference sequence). There are 17 residues in the CDR3. The CDR3: CASSQEVAGGGANVLTF. DNA for the CDR3: TGTGCCAGCAGCCAAGAGGTAGCGGGTGGTGGGGCCAACGTCCTGACTTTC.

The chain is built from TRBV6-5 and TRBJ2-7; 8 positions match TRBD2. This CDR3 is built from 15 residues. Trimming removed 7 bases from V and 3 bases from J; junction bases left unmatched: 11. The germline V gene has CDR1 MNHEY and CDR2 SVGAGI. The CDR3 nucleotides are TGTGCCAGCATGATAACTAGCGGTCCCTACTACGAGCAGTACTTC. Translation gives CASMITSGPYYEQYF.

The chain employs TRBV5-4 and TRBJ2-1; no definite D call. The V end was cut by 4 bases, the J end by 9 bases, with 17 bases between. Germline lookup yields CDR1 SGHNT and CDR2 YYREEE (reference sequence). The CDR3 extends over 14 amino acids. CDR3 region: CASSEERLLREQFF. DNA for the CDR3: TGTGCCAGCAGCGAGGAAAGGTTATTACGTGAGCAGTTCTTC. Variable domain in full (rest from reference TRBV5-4 and TRBJ2-1): ETGVTQSPTHLIKTRGQQVTLRCSSQSGHNTVSWYQQALGQGPQFIFQYYREEENGRGNFPPRFSGLQFPNYSSELNVNALELDDSALYLCASSEERLLREQFFGPGTRLTVL.

As for this clone: One junction end disagrees with the germline gene, perhaps due to a read error. The rearrangement joins TRBV2 to TRBJ2-5; 8 bases line up with TRBD1. This CDR3 spans 14 amino acids. Germline V gives CDR1 SNHLY, CDR2 FYNNEI. In nucleotides, the CDR3 is TGTGCCAGCAGCGAAGGACAGGGTTTCGAGACCCAGTACTTC. As protein: CASSEGQGFETQYF.

The chain carries TRBV2 and TRBJ2-6; TRBD2 matches at 9 bases. The germline CDR1 and CDR2 sequences are SNHLY and FYNNEI. With V trimmed by 6 bases and J by 4 bases, 16 bases remained unmatched. CDR3 size: 19 residues. The CDR3 sequence: CASRAFVGLASPGANVLTF. The CDR3 region has the DNA TGTGCCAGCAGAGCGTTCGTGGGACTAGCATCGCCCGGGGCCAACGTCCTGACTTTC.

In regard to this clone: At the DNA level, this CDR3 is encoded by other sequences in the same sample as well. J is TRBJ1-5 and V is TRBV19; weak D call: TRBD1 (6 bases). Germline CDR1 is LNHDA and CDR2 is SQIVND (reference sequence). The V end lost 9 bases, the J end lost 2 bases, and 8 bases lay between the germline ends. The CDR3 runs to 12 residues. The CDR3, as DNA: TGTGCCAGCAGGGGAGGCAATCAGCCCCAGCATTTT. Protein sequence: CASRGGNQPQHF. Full variable domain (outside the CDR3, taken from reference TRBV19 and TRBJ1-5): DGGITQSPKYLFRKEGQNVTLSCEQNLNHDAMYWYRQDPGQGLRLIYYSQIVNDFQKGDIAEGYSVSREKKESFPLTVTSAQKNPTAFYLCASRGGNQPQHFGDGTRLSIL.

This clone appeared a few times. This chain uses TRBV27 with TRBJ1-4; the D gene is possibly TRBD1 (6 bases). The CDR3 has 15 residues. Deletions cut 2 bases from V and 5 bases from J, with 12 bases between. Germline CDR1 reads MNHEY; CDR2 reads SMNVEV (reference sequence). The CDR3 loop reads CASSLGQGRNEKLFF. The CDR3 DNA follows: TGTGCCAGCAGTTTAGGTCAGGGGCGGAATGAAAAACTGTTTTTT. The whole variable domain, remainder taken from reference TRBV27 and TRBJ1-4, is EAQVTQNPRYLITVTGKKLTVTCSQNMNHEYMSWYRQDPGLGLRQIYYSMNVEVTDKGDVPEGYKVSRKEKRNFPLILESPSPNQTSLYFCASSLGQGRNEKLFFGSGTQLSVL.

The rearrangement joins TRBV4-1 to TRBJ2-1; a possible D gene is TRBD1 (5 bases). The V gene's germline CDR1 is MGHRA and CDR2 YSYEKL. The CDR3 spans 16 residues. V lost 0 bases and J lost 2, with 11 bases in between. CDR3 sequence: CASSQDLDTTYNEQFF. The CDR3 nucleotides are TGCGCCAGCAGCCAAGATTTGGACACTACCTACAATGAGCAGTTCTTC.

In this sample, this clone turned up a few times. This chain uses TRBV2 with TRBJ1-6, with D maybe TRBD1 (6 bases). There are 17 residues in the CDR3. Germline CDR1 and CDR2: SNHLY and FYNNEI. Trimming stripped 5 bases from V and 4 bases from J, with 18 bases between. CDR3 region: CASSPGGGGRYNSPLHF. CDR3 nucleotides: TGTGCCAGCAGTCCAGGAGGGGGAGGCCGATATAATTCACCCCTCCACTTT.

This chain links TRBV19 with TRBJ2-3; 12 bases are shared with TRBD2. Germline V gene lookup returns CDR1 LNHDA and CDR2 SQIVND (reference sequence). With 5 bases clipped from V and 1 base from J, the junction kept 1 base outside the gene matches. CDR3 length equals 15 residues. CDR3: CASSWTSGGTDTQYF. CDR3 in DNA: TGTGCCAGTAGTTGGACTAGCGGGGGCACAGATACGCAGTATTTT.

The V call is TRBV3-1 (or the pseudogene TRBV3-2), the J call TRBJ2-7; 7 nucleotides line up with TRBD2. Germline assignment: CDR1 LGHDT and CDR2 YNNKEL (reference sequence). The CDR3 is 14 residues long. V gave up 1 base and J gave up 5 bases; unmatched junction bases: 5. CDR3 in amino acids: CASSQGGRADEQYF. The CDR3 nucleotides are TGTGCCAGCAGCCAAGGGGGGAGGGCTGACGAGCAGTACTTC.

This chain uses TRBV28 with TRBJ1-1; 7 positions match TRBD1. Looked up from germline, CDR1 is MDHEN and CDR2 is SYDVKM. The CDR3 has 15 residues. V was clipped by 4 bases and J by 0 bases; unmatched bases: 5. CDR3 loop: CASSSPRGMNTEAFF. In DNA, the CDR3 is TGTGCCAGCAGTTCACCCAGGGGGATGAACACTGAAGCTTTCTTT.

By share of the sample, this clone is medium-sized. V is TRBV27 and J is TRBJ1-2, with TRBD1 as a possible D gene (6 bases). This CDR3 has 15 residues. With 5 bases removed from V and 4 bases from J, the gap between germline ends came to 17 bases. The germline V gene encodes CDR1 MNHEY and CDR2 SMNVEV (reference sequence). DNA of the CDR3: TGTGCCAGCAGTCCCGAAGGGGGACTGTCCTATGGCTACACCTTC. The encoded protein is CASSPEGGLSYGYTF.

The chain recombines TRBV30 with TRBJ1-1; 8 bases are a match to TRBD1. V shed 3 bases, J shed 3 bases, and the junction held 3 bases outside the gene matches. The CDR3 contains 13 residues. Germline V gene data show CDR1 as GTSNPN and CDR2 as SVGIG (reference sequence). CDR3 loop: CAWSGQGYTEAFF. CDR3 nucleotides: TGTGCCTGGAGCGGACAGGGATACACTGAAGCTTTCTTT.

This clone came up once. CDR3 sequence: CASSEGKTQYF. The CDR3 nucleotides are TGCGCCAGCAGCGAAGGAAAGACCCAGTACTTC. This sequence joins TRBV5-1 and TRBJ2-5, with D uncertain. Per the germline V gene, CDR1 is SGHRS and CDR2 is YFSETQ. Deletions cut 4 bases from V and 6 bases from J, with 7 bases between. CDR3 length: 11 residues.